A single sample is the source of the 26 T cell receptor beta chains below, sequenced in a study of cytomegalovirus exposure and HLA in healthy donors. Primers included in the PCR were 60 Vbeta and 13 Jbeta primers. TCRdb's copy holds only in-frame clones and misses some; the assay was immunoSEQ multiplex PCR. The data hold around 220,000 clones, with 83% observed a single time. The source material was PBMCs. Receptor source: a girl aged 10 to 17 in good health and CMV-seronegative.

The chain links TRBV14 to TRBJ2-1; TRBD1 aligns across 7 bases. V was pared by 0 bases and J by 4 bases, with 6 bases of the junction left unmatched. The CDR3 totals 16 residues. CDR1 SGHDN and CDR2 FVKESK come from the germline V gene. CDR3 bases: TGTGCCAGCAGCCAAGATCGAGGGGGCCGATACAATGAGCAGTTCTTC. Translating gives CASSQDRGGRYNEQFF.

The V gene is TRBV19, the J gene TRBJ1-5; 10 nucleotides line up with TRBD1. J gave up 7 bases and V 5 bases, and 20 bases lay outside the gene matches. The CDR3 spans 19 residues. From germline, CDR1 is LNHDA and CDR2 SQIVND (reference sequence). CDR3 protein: CASSPPTTGTGEGRQPQHF. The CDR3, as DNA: TGTGCCAGTAGTCCCCCAACCACCGGGACAGGGGAAGGGAGGCAGCCCCAGCATTTT.

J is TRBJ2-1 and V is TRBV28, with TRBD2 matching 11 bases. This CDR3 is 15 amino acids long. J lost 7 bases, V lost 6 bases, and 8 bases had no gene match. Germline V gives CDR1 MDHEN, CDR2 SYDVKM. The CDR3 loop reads CASRPSLAGVNEQFF. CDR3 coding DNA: TGTGCCAGCAGGCCCTCACTAGCGGGAGTTAATGAGCAGTTCTTC. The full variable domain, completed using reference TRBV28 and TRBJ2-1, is DVKVTQSSRYLVKRTGEKVFLECVQDMDHENMFWYRQDPGLGLRLIYFSYDVKMKEKGDIPEGYSVSREKKERFSLILESASTNQTSMYLCASRPSLAGVNEQFFGPGTRLTVL.

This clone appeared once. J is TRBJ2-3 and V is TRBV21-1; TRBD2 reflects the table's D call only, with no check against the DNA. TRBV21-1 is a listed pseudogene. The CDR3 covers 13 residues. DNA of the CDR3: TGTGCCAGCAGCAAAGATAGCGGAGATACGCAGTATTTT. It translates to CASSKDSGDTQYF.

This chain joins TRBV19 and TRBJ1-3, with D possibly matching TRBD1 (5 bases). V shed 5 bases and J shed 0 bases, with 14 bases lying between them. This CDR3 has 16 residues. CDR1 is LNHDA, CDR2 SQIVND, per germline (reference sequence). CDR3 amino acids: CASSPKGRGSGNTIYF. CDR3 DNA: TGTGCCAGTAGTCCAAAGGGTAGGGGCTCTGGAAACACCATATATTTT. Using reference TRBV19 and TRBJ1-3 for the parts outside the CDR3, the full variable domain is DGGITQSPKYLFRKEGQNVTLSCEQNLNHDAMYWYRQDPGQGLRLIYYSQIVNDFQKGDIAEGYSVSREKKESFPLTVTSAQKNPTAFYLCASSPKGRGSGNTIYFGEGSWLTVV.

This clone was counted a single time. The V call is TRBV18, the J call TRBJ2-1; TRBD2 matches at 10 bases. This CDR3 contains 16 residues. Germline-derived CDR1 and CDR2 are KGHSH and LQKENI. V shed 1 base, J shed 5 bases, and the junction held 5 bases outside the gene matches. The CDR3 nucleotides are TGTGCCAGCTCACCACAAGTCCTAGCGGGGGACAATGAGCAGTTCTTC. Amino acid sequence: CASSPQVLAGDNEQFF.

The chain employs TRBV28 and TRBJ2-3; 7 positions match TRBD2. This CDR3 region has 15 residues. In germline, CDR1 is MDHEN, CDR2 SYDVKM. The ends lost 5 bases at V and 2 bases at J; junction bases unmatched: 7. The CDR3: CASSERGGATDTQYF. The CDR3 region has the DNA TGTGCCAGCAGTGAGCGGGGTGGGGCCACAGATACGCAGTATTTT. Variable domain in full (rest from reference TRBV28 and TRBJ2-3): DVKVTQSSRYLVKRTGEKVFLECVQDMDHENMFWYRQDPGLGLRLIYFSYDVKMKEKGDIPEGYSVSREKKERFSLILESASTNQTSMYLCASSERGGATDTQYFGPGTRLTVL.

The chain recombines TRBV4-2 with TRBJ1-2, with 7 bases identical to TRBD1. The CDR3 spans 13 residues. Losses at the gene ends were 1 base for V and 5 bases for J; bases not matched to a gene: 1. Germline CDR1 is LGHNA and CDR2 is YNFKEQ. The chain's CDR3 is CASSQAQGYGYTF. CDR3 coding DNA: TGTGCCAGCAGCCAAGCACAGGGGTATGGCTACACCTTC.

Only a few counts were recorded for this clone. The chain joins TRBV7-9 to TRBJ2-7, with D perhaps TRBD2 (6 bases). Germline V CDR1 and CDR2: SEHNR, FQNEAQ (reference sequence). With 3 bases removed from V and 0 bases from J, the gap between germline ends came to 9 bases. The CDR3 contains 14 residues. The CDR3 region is CASSLGGFSYEQYF. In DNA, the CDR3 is TGTGCCAGCAGCTTGGGGGGATTCTCCTACGAGCAGTACTTC.

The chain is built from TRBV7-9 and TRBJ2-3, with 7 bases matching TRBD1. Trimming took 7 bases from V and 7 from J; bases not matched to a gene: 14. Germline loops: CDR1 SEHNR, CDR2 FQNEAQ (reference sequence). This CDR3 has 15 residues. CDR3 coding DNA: TGTGCCAGCACCGCTATACGACAGGGCATCAATACGCAGTATTTT. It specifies CASTAIRQGINTQYF.

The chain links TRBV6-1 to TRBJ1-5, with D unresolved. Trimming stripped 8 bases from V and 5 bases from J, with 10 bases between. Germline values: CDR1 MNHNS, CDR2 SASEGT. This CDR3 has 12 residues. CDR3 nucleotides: TGTGCCAGCGAGCCGCTATATCAGCCCCAGCATTTT. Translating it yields CASEPLYQPQHF.

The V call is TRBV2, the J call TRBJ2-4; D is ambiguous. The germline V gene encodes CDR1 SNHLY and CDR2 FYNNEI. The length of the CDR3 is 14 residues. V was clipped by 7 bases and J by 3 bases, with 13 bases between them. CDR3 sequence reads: CASNFSPYKNIQYF. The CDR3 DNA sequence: TGTGCCAGCAATTTTAGTCCATACAAAAACATTCAGTACTTC.

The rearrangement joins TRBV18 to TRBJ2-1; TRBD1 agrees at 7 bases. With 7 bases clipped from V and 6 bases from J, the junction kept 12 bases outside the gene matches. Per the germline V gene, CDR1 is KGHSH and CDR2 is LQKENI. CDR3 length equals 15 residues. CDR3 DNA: TGTGCCAGCTGCAACAGGGGCCCCCAAGGCAATGAGCAGTTCTTC. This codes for CASCNRGPQGNEQFF. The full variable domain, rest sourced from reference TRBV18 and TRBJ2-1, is NAGVMQNPRHLVRRRGQEARLRCSPMKGHSHVYWYRQLPEEGLKFMVYLQKENIIDESGMPKERFSAEFPKEGPSILRIQQVVRGDSAAYFCASCNRGPQGNEQFFGPGTRLTVL.

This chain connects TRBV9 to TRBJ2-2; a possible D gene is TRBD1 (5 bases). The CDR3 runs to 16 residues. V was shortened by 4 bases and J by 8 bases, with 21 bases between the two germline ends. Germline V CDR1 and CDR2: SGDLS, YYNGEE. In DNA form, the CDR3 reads TGTGCCAGCAGCTCCCACAGGATGGCGGAGTCGGGGGAGCTGTTTTTT. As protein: CASSSHRMAESGELFF.

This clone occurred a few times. DNA of the CDR3: TGTGCCAGCAGTTTAGGAGGGATAAACACTGAAGCTTTCTTT. It translates to CASSLGGINTEAFF. V usage is TRBV28 and J usage is TRBJ1-1; D unclear. The CDR3 totals 14 residues. Germline loops: CDR1 MDHEN, CDR2 SYDVKM. The V end lost 2 bases, the J end lost 2 bases, and 9 bases lay between the germline ends. The full variable domain, its missing parts supplied by reference TRBV28 and TRBJ1-1, is DVKVTQSSRYLVKRTGEKVFLECVQDMDHENMFWYRQDPGLGLRLIYFSYDVKMKEKGDIPEGYSVSREKKERFSLILESASTNQTSMYLCASSLGGINTEAFFGQGTRLTVV.

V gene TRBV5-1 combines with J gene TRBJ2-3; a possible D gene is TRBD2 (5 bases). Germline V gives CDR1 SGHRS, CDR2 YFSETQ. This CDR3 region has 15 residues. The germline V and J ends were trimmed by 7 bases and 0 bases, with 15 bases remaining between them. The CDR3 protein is CASYRSGASTDTQYF. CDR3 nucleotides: TGCGCCAGCTATAGAAGCGGTGCTAGCACAGATACGCAGTATTTT.

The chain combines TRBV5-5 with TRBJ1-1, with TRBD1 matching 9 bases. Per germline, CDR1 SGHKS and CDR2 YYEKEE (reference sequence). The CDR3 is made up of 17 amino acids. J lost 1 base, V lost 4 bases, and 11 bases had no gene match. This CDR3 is CASSHLVGQGTNTEAFF. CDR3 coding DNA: TGTGCCAGCAGCCACCTTGTCGGACAGGGGACGAACACTGAAGCTTTCTTT.

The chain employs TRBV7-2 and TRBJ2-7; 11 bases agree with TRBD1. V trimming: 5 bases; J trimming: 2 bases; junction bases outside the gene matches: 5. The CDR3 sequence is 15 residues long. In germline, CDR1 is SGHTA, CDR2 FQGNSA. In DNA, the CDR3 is TGTGCCAGCAGCCAAAGGGGACAGGGGGCCTACGAGCAGTACTTC. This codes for CASSQRGQGAYEQYF.

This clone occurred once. This chain's CDR3 is CASAKTGGYEQYF. For the CDR3, the DNA is TGTGCCAGCGCCAAGACCGGGGGGTACGAGCAGTACTTC. The rearrangement uses TRBV27 and TRBJ2-7, with 7 bases identical to TRBD2. The CDR3 has 13 residues. V was clipped by 8 bases and J by 4 bases; unmatched bases: 8. The germline gives CDR1 MNHEY, CDR2 SMNVEV (reference sequence).

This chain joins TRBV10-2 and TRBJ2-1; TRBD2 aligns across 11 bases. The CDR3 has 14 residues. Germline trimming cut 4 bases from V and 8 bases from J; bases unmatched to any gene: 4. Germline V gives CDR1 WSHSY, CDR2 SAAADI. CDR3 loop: CASSVLAGGYEQFF. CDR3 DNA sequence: TGCGCCAGCAGTGTGCTAGCGGGAGGTTATGAGCAGTTCTTC.

The CDR3 region is CASSLGQGTWENTEAFF. The CDR3 DNA reads as TGTGCCAGCAGCTTGGGACAGGGGACGTGGGAGAACACTGAAGCTTTCTTT. This chain joins TRBV5-8 and TRBJ1-1; 8 nucleotides line up with TRBD1. CDR3 size: 17 residues. The V gene end was trimmed by 0 bases and the J gene end by 1 base; junction bases not matched to a gene: 8. The germline V gene encodes CDR1 SGHTS and CDR2 YDEGEE.

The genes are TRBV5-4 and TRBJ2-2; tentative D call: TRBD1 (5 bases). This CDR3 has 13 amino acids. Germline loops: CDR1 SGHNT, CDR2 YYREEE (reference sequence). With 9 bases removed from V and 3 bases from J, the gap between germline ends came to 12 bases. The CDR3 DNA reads TGTGCCACTACAGACAGATACACCGGGGAGCTGTTTTTT. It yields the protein CATTDRYTGELFF. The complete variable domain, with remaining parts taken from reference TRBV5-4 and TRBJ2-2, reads ETGVTQSPTHLIKTRGQQVTLRCSSQSGHNTVSWYQQALGQGPQFIFQYYREEENGRGNFPPRFSGLQFPNYSSELNVNALELDDSALYLCATTDRYTGELFFGEGSRLTVL.

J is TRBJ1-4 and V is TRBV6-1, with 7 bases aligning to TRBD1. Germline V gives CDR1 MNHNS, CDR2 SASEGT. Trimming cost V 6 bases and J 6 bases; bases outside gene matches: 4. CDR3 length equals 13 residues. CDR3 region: CASRTGSYEKLFF. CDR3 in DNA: TGTGCCAGCAGGACAGGGTCCTATGAAAAACTGTTTTTT.

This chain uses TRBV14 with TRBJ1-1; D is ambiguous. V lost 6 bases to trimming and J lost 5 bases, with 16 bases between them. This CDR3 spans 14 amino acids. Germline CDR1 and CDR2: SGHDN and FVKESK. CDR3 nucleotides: TGTGCCAGCAGTGACACGTTGGAGCGGACTGAAGCTTTCTTT. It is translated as CASSDTLERTEAFF.

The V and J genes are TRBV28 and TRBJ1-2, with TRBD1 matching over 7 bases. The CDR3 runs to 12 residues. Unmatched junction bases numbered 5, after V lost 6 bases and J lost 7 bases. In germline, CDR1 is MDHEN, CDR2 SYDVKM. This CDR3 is CASRQGLSGYTF. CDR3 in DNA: TGTGCCAGCAGACAGGGGTTGAGTGGCTACACCTTC.

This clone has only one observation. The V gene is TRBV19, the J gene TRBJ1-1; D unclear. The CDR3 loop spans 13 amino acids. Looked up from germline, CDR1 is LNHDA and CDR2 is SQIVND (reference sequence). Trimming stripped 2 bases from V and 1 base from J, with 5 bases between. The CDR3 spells CASSISGNTEAFF. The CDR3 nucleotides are TGTGCCAGTAGTATATCCGGGAACACTGAAGCTTTCTTT.